This T cell receptor (beta chain) was identified during a study of neurological immune-mediated disorders (dated by TCRdb to about 2019). Notes on the research overall: Peripheral blood TCR-beta repertoires from patients with HTLV-I-associated myelopathy (HAM/TSP), patients with multiple sclerosis, and healthy controls were compared in the study using UMI-based sequencing. The 95 to 120 TCR-beta libraries covered PBMC samples along with longitudinal samples, technical triplicates, and paired sorted CD4+ and CD8+ T-cell subsets. Longitudinal HAM/TSP donors and healthy donors each had 3 time-points at intervals of about 3-45 months. The cohort was made up of around 70 subjects, consisting of 14 HAM/TSP patients, around 35 multiple sclerosis patients and around 20 healthy controls.

The study at large found these results: Across subjects, expanded clones never shared an identical CDR3 amino acid sequence, which suggests that the TCR-beta repertoires in every group were private. TCR clonal expansion was highest in HAM/TSP patients and lowest in MS patients, with MS patients falling below even healthy controls.

The CDR3, from cysteine to phenylalanine, totals 14 residues. CDR3 DNA is the only sequence kept; it has 42 bases, read in frame from the first base. The germline V gene gives CDR1 as SGHVS and CDR2 as FNYEAQ. V is pared back by 4 bases and J by 4 bases, with 13 bases lying between the germline termini. The time point label for this specimen denotes: longitudinal time-point 3. Libraries from unsorted PBMCs were made from 2 million PBMCs kept in RNAlater at -80 degrees C until RNA extraction. Peripheral blood was subjected to Ficoll-Hypaque density gradient centrifugation to isolate PBMCs, which were then cryopreserved in liquid nitrogen. This clonotype came up many times. This receptor's antigen is unknown. No much larger clonotype is one base removed from it; base qualities were not supplied. cDNA synthesis used template-switch 5'RACE with a primer carrying a 10-nucleotide random unique molecular identifier tagging each TCR transcript. Every sequencing run yielded over 190 million TCR-beta sequences covering 15-18 subjects. The RNeasy kit was used for extraction of total RNA. The KAPA Real-time Library Amplification kit was used to amplify TCR-beta VDJ regions with primers targeting the TCR constant region and the 5'RACE anchor. A first PCR added sample indexes and Illumina adaptors, after which a second PCR increased the library yield. After Ampure bead purification, the roughly 650 bp TCR product was size-selected on a 2% E-gel SizeSelection system. Before pooling, libraries had their quality checked on a Bioanalyzer, their concentration measured with Qubit, and their quantity determined with the Kapa Library Quantification kit. An Illumina HiSeq 2500 sequenced the libraries paired-end 2 x 150 bp. To increase sequence diversity, roughly 24-32% phiX was spiked into each library pool. Per the source publication's procedure: Quality-filtered reads were processed with the UMI-based MiGEC pipeline, which removed over 75% of raw TCR sequences during error correction. IMGT germline references were used for aligning VDJ genes, and each clonotype was defined as a unique CDR3 amino acid sequence together with its V-J genes. Clonal expansion, Shannon diversity and CDR3 relatedness were evaluated with VDJtools (CalcPairwiseDistances, ClusterSamples), while phylogenetic trees were built in CLCbio workbench. Using coefficient-of-variation modelling across technical triplicates, the study counted a clone as expanded if it had at least 8 unique UMIs. The public reads were run again by TCRdb, first through fastp at Q25 and then through MiXCR, and only productive beta chains were kept. Under each unique CDR3 protein, matching rows form one entry showing the most common genes and DNA. In this record, the V and J calls reflect TCRdb's handling and not the investigators' own analysis. Across this sample there are roughly 48,000 distinct CDR3 sequences, with 12% seen only once. The ten largest clones capture approximately 10% of the sample.

The TCR originated in a male donor with HTLV-1-associated myelopathy (HAM/TSP). Sequenced input: PBMCs. The rearranged segments are TRBV7-6 and TRBJ2-5; the D region possibly corresponds to TRBD1 (6 bases align). This receptor has the CDR3 CASSSYRVAETQYF. The base sequence is TGTGCCAGCAGCTCTTACAGGGTGGCAGAGACCCAGTACTTC.